This T cell receptor (beta chain) was obtained from a study of CD8 T cells in ankylosing spondylitis. Study outcomes and limitations: Disease-associated clones were reportedly significantly overrepresented in matched ankylosing spondylitis synovial fluid. What appeared characteristic of ankylosing spondylitis blood was a TCR beta motif of eight highly homologous variants. Earlier work had already found some motif variants in reactive arthritis synovial fluid and blood. Disease-associated clonotypes exhibited CD8+ identity and were relatively infrequent in peripheral blood.

This CDR3 contains 11 residues. In germline, CDR1 is MNHEY, CDR2 SVGAGI. Trimming left V 8 bases short and J 5 bases short, with 9 bases between. This clonotype has just a few counts. What it recognizes is unknown. One entry per CDR3 protein, called by TCRdb with MiXCR from the 5' RACE reads. The table has some 700,000 distinct CDR3 sequences, around 19% seen once. This TCR came from a male donor with ankylosing spondylitis. Sequenced: blood, either unsorted or a sorted T cell fraction (not recorded which). V usage is TRBV6-5 and J usage is TRBJ1-1, with D perhaps TRBD1 (5 bases). The CDR3 loop is CASQEGTEAFF. CDR3 in DNA: TGTGCCAGCCAGGAGGGGACTGAAGCTTTCTTT.